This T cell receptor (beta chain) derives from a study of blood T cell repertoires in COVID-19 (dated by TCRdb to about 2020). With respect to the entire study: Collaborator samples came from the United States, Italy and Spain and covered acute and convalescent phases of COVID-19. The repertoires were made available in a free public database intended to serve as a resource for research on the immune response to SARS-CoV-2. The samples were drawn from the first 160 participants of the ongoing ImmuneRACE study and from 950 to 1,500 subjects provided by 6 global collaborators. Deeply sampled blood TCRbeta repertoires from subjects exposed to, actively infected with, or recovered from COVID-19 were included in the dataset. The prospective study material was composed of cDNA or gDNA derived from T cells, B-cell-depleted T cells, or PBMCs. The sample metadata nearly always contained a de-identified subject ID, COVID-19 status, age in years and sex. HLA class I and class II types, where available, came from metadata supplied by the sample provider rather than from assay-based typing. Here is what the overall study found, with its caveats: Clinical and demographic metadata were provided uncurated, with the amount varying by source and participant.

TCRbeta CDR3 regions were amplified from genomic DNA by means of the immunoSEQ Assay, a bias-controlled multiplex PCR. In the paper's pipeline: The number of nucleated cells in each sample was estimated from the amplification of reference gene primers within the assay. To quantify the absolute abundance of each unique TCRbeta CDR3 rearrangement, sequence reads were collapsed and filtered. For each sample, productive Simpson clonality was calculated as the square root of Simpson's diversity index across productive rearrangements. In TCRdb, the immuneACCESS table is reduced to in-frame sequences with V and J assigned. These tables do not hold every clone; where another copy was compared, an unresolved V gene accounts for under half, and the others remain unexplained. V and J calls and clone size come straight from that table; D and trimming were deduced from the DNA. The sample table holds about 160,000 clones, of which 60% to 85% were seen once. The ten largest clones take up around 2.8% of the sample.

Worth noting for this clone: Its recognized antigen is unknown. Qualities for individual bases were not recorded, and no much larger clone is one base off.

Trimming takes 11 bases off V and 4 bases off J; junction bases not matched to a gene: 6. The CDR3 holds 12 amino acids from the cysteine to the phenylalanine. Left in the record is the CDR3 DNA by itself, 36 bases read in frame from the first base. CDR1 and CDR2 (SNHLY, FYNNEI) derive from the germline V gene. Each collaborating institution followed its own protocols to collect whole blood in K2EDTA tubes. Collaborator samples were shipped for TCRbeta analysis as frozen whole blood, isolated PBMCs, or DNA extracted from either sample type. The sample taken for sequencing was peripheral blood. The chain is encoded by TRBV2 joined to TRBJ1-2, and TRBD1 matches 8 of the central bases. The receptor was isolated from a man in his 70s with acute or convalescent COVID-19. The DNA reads TGTGCCTCAGGGGGCGCGATCTATGGCTACACCTTC. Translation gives CASGGAIYGYTF.